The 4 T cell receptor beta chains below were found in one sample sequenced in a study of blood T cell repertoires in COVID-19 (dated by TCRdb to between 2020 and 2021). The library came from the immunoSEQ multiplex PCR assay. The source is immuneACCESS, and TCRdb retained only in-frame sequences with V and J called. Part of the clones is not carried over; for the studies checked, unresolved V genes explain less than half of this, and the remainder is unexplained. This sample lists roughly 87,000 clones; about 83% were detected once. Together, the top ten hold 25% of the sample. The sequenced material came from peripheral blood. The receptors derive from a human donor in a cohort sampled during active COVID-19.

In DNA form, the CDR3 reads TGCGCCAGCAGCGCAGGACTAGCTAGCAATGAGCAGTTCTTC. Protein product: CASSAGLASNEQFF. The chain uses TRBV4-3 and TRBJ2-1, with 8 bases matching TRBD2. There are 14 residues in the CDR3. Germline V CDR1 and CDR2: LGHNA, YSLEER. V dropped 5 bases and J dropped 6; count of bases not matched to a gene: 6.

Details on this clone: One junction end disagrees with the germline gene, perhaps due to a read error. CDR3 sequence reads: CASRLTSGSVVGELFF. DNA for the CDR3: TGCGCCAGCCGCTTAACTAGCGGGAGCGTTGTTGGGGAGCTGTTTTTT. The chain carries TRBV5-1 and TRBJ2-2; 11 positions agree with TRBD2. CDR1 and CDR2 from the germline V gene are SGHRS and YFSETQ. This CDR3 comprises 16 residues.

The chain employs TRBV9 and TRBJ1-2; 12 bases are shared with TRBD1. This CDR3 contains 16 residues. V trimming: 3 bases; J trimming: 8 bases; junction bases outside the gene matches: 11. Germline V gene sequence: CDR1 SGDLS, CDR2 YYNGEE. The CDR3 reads CASSGKPGQGAEGYTF. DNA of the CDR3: TGTGCCAGCAGCGGAAAACCGGGACAGGGGGCGGAGGGCTACACCTTC.

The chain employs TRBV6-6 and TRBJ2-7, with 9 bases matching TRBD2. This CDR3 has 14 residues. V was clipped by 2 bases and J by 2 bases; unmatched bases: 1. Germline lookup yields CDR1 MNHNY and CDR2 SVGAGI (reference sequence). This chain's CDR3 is CASSYASGTYEQYF. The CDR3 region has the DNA TGTGCCAGCAGTTACGCTAGCGGGACCTACGAGCAGTACTTC.